Each of the 10 T cell receptor beta chains below was sequenced from the same sample in a study of blood T cell repertoires in COVID-19. Clones were read by immunoSEQ multiplex PCR, and TCRdb kept only the in-frame ones, dropping some. The repertoire has about 170,000 clones, about 80% of them found once; the top ten carry over 2.5%. The source material was peripheral blood. These receptor sequences come from a human donor with acute or convalescent COVID-19. The donor label of this sample is uncertain.

The table lists this clone with a few counts. The V call is TRBV5-1, the J call TRBJ2-2; TRBD1 agrees at 7 bases. V was pared by 4 bases and J by 1 base, with 1 base of the junction left unmatched. Germline V gene lookup returns CDR1 SGHRS and CDR2 YFSETQ. This CDR3 region has 14 residues. CDR3 residues: CASSGDRNTGELFF. Here the CDR3 DNA reads TGCGCCAGCAGCGGGGACAGGAACACCGGGGAGCTGTTTTTT.

The chain has TRBV7-9 and TRBJ2-5; TRBD2 agrees at 9 bases. V shed 7 bases, J shed 5 bases, and the junction held 5 bases outside the gene matches. CDR1 and CDR2 (germline): SEHNR, FQNEAQ (reference sequence). This CDR3 spans 13 amino acids. Written as DNA, the CDR3 is TGTGCCAGCAACAGGCGGGAGGGGGAGACCCAGTACTTC. Its translation is CASNRREGETQYF.

V is TRBV2 and J is TRBJ2-2; D is perhaps TRBD1 (5 bases). V was clipped by 6 bases and J by 2 bases, with 16 bases between them. CDR1 SNHLY and CDR2 FYNNEI come from the germline V gene. This CDR3 region has 16 residues. The chain's CDR3 is CASRRQGQKNTGELFF. CDR3 DNA sequence: TGTGCCAGCAGGCGCCAGGGTCAAAAAAACACCGGGGAGCTGTTTTTT.

The chain combines TRBV30 with TRBJ1-3; a weak D match, TRBD1 (6 bases). V was shortened by 0 bases and J by 2 bases, with 20 bases between the two germline ends. The germline V gene encodes CDR1 GTSNPN and CDR2 SVGIG (reference sequence). The CDR3 loop spans 18 amino acids. DNA for the CDR3: TGTGCCTGGAGTGTAAGGGCAGGGGCCCCGCGAACTGGAAACACCATATATTTT. The encoded protein is CAWSVRAGAPRTGNTIYF.

This chain connects TRBV5-1 to TRBJ2-1; no definite D call. Trimming left V 0 bases short and J 5 bases short, with 6 bases between. Germline CDR1 and CDR2: SGHRS and YFSETQ. The CDR3 runs 13 residues. Written as DNA, the CDR3 is TGCGCCAGCAGCTTGGCCCCAAACAATGAGCAGTTCTTC. Translation: CASSLAPNNEQFF.

The rearrangement links TRBV7-3 to TRBJ2-7; D perhaps matches TRBD2 (5 bases). V was pared by 0 bases and J by 6 bases, with 9 bases between. The germline V gene has CDR1 SGHTA and CDR2 FQGTGA. There are 13 residues in the CDR3. CDR3 loop: CASSLTGEGEQYF. DNA of the CDR3: TGTGCCAGCAGCTTAACGGGTGAGGGCGAGCAGTACTTC.

The chain recombines TRBV3-1 (or the pseudogene TRBV3-2) with TRBJ2-5; D not resolved. The CDR3 sequence is 15 residues long. From germline, CDR1 is LGHDT and CDR2 YNNKEL (reference sequence). V lost 0 bases to trimming and J lost 0 bases, with 8 bases between them. In DNA, the CDR3 is TGTGCCAGCAGCCAAGATCTGGCTTACCAAGAGACCCAGTACTTC. This codes for CASSQDLAYQETQYF.

The chain joins TRBV5-1 to TRBJ1-4, with D possibly being TRBD1 (5 bases). V was cut by 4 bases and J by 8 bases, with 21 bases left in between. The germline gives CDR1 SGHRS, CDR2 YFSETQ. The CDR3 contains 16 residues. CDR3 in DNA: TGCGCCAGCAGCAGTACAGGCCAGTCCTTTGGGGAAAAACTGTTTTTT. Translating it yields CASSSTGQSFGEKLFF.

The J gene is TRBJ2-1, the V gene TRBV29-1; possibly TRBD1 for D (7 bases). Deletions cut 6 bases from V and 12 bases from J, with 15 bases between. CDR3 length: 11 amino acids. Germline loops: CDR1 SQVTM, CDR2 ANQGSEA. The CDR3 reads CSVAGQRGQFF. The CDR3 DNA sequence: TGCAGCGTGGCGGGACAGCGTGGGCAGTTCTTC.

The chain combines TRBV28 with TRBJ1-4; no definite D call. Germline V gene sequence: CDR1 MDHEN, CDR2 SYDVKM. V shed 6 bases and J shed 0 bases, with 11 bases lying between them. The CDR3 has 15 amino acids. The CDR3 nucleotides read TGTGCCAGCAGGCTACAGCCTGCAACTAATGAAAAACTGTTTTTT. Protein product: CASRLQPATNEKLFF.